This T cell receptor beta chain was sequenced during a study of Graves' ophthalmopathy and Graves' hyperthyroidism. RNA transcripts served as template for amplifying TCR beta CDR3 sequences. The workflow started with a first-round RT-PCR run with HTBI primers and then moved on to a second-round multiplex PCR. TCRdb itself ran the multiplex PCR reads through MiXCR, one entry per CDR3 protein. This table has around 600,000 distinct CDR3 sequences, approximately 39% appearing once. This CDR3 contains 12 residues. Germline V gene lookup returns CDR1 SEHNR and CDR2 FQNEAQ (reference sequence). The junction had 2 bases not matched to a gene; V was cut back by 3 bases and J by 7 bases.

The sample consisted of peripheral blood. The V and J genes are TRBV7-9 and TRBJ1-2, with 7 bases matching TRBD1. The receptor was isolated from an adult man with Graves' ophthalmopathy. This CDR3 reads CASSLGQLGYTF. CDR3 nucleotides: TGTGCCAGCAGCTTGGGACAGCTTGGCTACACCTTC.